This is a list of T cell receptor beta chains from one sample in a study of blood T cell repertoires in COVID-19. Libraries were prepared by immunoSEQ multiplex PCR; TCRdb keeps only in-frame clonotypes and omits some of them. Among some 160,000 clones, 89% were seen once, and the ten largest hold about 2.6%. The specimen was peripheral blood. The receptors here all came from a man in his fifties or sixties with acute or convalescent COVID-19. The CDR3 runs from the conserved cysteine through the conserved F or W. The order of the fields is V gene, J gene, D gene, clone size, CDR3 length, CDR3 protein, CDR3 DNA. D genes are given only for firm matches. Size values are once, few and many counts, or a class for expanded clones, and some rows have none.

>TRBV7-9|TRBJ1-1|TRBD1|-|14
CASSDDRELDEAFF
TGTGCCAGCAGCGACGACAGGGAATTAGATGAAGCTTTCTTT
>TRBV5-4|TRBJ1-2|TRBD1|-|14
CASSLGQGYYGYTF
TGTGCCAGCAGCTTGGGACAGGGGTACTATGGCTACACCTTC
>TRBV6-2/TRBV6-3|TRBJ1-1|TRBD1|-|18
CASSSRPGTDTMNTEAFF
TGTGCCAGCAGTTCGCGACCAGGGACAGACACAATGAACACTGAAGCTTTCTTT
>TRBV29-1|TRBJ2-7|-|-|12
CSVGGGPYEQYF
TGCAGCGTTGGGGGGGGCCCCTACGAGCAGTACTTC
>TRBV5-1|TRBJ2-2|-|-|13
CASSLKSTGELFF
TGCGCCAGCAGCTTGAAATCGACCGGGGAGCTGTTTTTT
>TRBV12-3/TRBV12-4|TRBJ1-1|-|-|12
CASSVGTFEAFF
TGTGCCAGCTCCGTAGGGACATTTGAAGCTTTCTTT
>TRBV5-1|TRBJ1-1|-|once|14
CASSLDRRYTEAFF
TGCGCCAGCAGCTTGGACAGGCGATACACTGAAGCTTTCTTT
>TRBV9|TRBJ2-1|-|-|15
CASSVSGETYNEQFF
TGTGCCAGCAGCGTGTCAGGGGAAACCTACAATGAGCAGTTCTTC
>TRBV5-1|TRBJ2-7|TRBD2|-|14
CASSDPGGAQEQYF
TGCGCCAGCAGCGATCCGGGAGGGGCGCAGGAGCAGTACTTC
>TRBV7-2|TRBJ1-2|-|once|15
CASSLDRASYYGYTF
TGTGCCAGCAGCTTAGACAGGGCTTCCTACTATGGCTACACCTTC
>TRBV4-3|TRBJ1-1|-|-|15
CASSQEFSVNTEAFF
TGCGCCAGCAGCCAAGAATTCAGCGTAAACACTGAAGCTTTCTTT
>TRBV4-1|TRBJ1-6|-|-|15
CASSPGRRIRGPLHF
TGCGCCAGCAGCCCGGGGAGGAGGATTAGAGGCCCCCTCCACTTT
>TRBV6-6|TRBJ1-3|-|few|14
CASIKTGAGNTIYF
TGTGCCAGCATTAAAACGGGGGCTGGAAACACCATATATTTT
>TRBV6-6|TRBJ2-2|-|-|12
CASSSNTGELFF
TGTGCCAGCAGCAGTAACACCGGGGAGCTGTTTTTT
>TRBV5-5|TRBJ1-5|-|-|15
CASRLTDSSNQPQHF
TGTGCCAGCAGATTAACGGACAGTAGCAATCAGCCCCAGCATTTT
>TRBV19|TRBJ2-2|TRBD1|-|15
CASRTGQGDTGELFF
TGTGCCAGTAGGACGGGACAGGGTGACACCGGGGAGCTGTTTTTT
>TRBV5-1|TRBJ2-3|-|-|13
CASMPAGTDTQYF
TGCGCCAGCATGCCGGCGGGAACAGATACGCAGTATTTT
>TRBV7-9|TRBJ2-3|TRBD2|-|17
CASSRGLAGAGEDTQYF
TGTGCCAGCAGCCGGGGACTAGCGGGGGCCGGGGAGGATACGCAGTATTTT
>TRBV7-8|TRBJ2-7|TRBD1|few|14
CASSYRTGRDEQYF
TGTGCCAGCAGCTACAGGACAGGCCGGGACGAGCAGTACTTC
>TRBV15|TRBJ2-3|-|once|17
CATSRGGLGGITDTQYF
TGCGCCACCAGCAGGGGGGGACTCGGGGGAATCACAGATACGCAGTATTTT
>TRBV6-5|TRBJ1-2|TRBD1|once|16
CASSYSPGTGGYGYTF
TGTGCCAGCAGTTACTCCCCTGGGACAGGGGGCTATGGCTACACCTTC
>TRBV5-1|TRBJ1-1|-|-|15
CASSPTAGKGTEAFF
TGCGCCAGCAGCCCCACGGCCGGGAAGGGAACTGAAGCTTTCTTT